This T cell receptor (beta chain) was captured by sequencing in a study of Ad26.COV2.S vaccination and SARS-CoV-2 variants. Whole-study results and caveats: Analyses of TCR breadth and depth may have underestimated total T cell responses. A substantial breadth of spike-specific CD8+ and CD4+ T cell responses after vaccination has been reported. Spike-specific TCR breadth in vaccine recipients exceeded that seen in placebo recipients.

CDR3 length: 12 residues. CDR1 is MNHEY, CDR2 SVGAGI, per germline. The V and J ends lost 0 bases and 6 bases respectively, with 6 bases between them. As to this clone: Its antigen is as yet unknown.

Using immunoSEQ multiplex PCR, the repertoire was profiled, and TCRdb retains in-frame clones only, with some absent. The sample has 120,000 to 150,000 clones, more than 80% seen once. The sample in question was peripheral blood, obtained after recovery from COVID-19. This clonotype was sampled from a human donor who had recovered from COVID-19. The rearrangement uses TRBV6-5 and TRBJ2-7; D is possibly TRBD2 (6 bases). The DNA for the CDR3 is TGTGCCAGCAGTTACTCGGGACTCGAGCAGTACTTC. The encoded protein is CASSYSGLEQYF.